Listed below are T cell receptor beta chains from one sample, sequenced in a study of cytotoxic CD8 clonotypes in ibrutinib-treated CLL. The table came from immunoSEQ multiplex PCR; TCRdb's copy has only in-frame clones and leaves some out. The table has about 140,000 clones, around 76% seen once; the top ten hold about 5%. This specimen consisted of PBMCs, obtained after 24 months of ibrutinib treatment. All receptors derive from a human donor with chronic lymphocytic leukemia. Both conserved end residues are part of each CDR3. A D gene is named only where the DNA matches it firmly. Some rows mark clone size as missing; the rest say once, few, many or name a class of expanded clone.

NA	TRBV5-1	NA	TRBJ1-2	TGCGCCAGCAGCTTGCTTTCAGGGGCGGCTGGCTACACCTTC	CASSLLSGAAGYTF
NA	TRBV30	TRBD2	TRBJ2-1	TGTGCCTGGCGGACTAGCGGGGGGGCAGCTGAGCAGTTCTTC	CAWRTSGGAAEQFF
NA	TRBV28	NA	TRBJ2-7	TGTGCCAGCACAATCCCGTCCCGATACGAGCAGTACTTC	CASTIPSRYEQYF
NA	TRBV9	NA	TRBJ1-2	TGTGCCAGCAGCGTAGCGGGGAGGCAAGGCGAAACAGACACCTTC	CASSVAGRQGETDTF
NA	TRBV7-7	NA	TRBJ2-7	TGTGCTAGCAGCTACCAGGGTGGCGACGAGCAGTACTTC	CASSYQGGDEQYF
NA	TRBV5-5	NA	TRBJ1-5	TGTGCCAGCAGTTGGGGAGCTTATAGCAATCAGCCCCAGCATTTT	CASSWGAYSNQPQHF
NA	TRBV7-2	NA	TRBJ1-5	TGTGCCAGCAGCCCCCTGGGTTTTATGGGCAATCAGCCCCAGCATTTT	CASSPLGFMGNQPQHF
few	TRBV7-2	TRBD1	TRBJ2-7	TGTGCCAGCAGCCCACGGCGGACAGGCGACCTCTACGAGCAGTACTTC	CASSPRRTGDLYEQYF
NA	TRBV6-6	NA	TRBJ2-2	TGTGCCAGCAGTTCCACACCGAACACCGGGGAGCTGTTTTTT	CASSSTPNTGELFF
NA	TRBV6-5	NA	TRBJ2-2	TGTGCCAGCACAGGGTGGACCGGGGAGCTGTTTTTT	CASTGWTGELFF
NA	TRBV5-4	TRBD2	TRBJ2-7	TGTGCCAGCAGCCCGAGGGCGCGTGGGGGGGACGAGCAGTACTTC	CASSPRARGGDEQYF
NA	TRBV20-1	NA	TRBJ2-7	TGCAGTGCCCCGCCGGGCTACGAGCAGTACTTC	CSAPPGYEQYF
NA	TRBV7-2	NA	TRBJ2-7	TGTGCCAGCAGCTTAGTGGGCCAGTCCTACGAGCAGTACTTC	CASSLVGQSYEQYF
many	TRBV19	NA	TRBJ1-5	TGTGCCAGTAGTATGGGTTCTCATACTAGCAATCAGCCCCAGCATTTT	CASSMGSHTSNQPQHF
NA	TRBV19	NA	TRBJ1-1	TGTGCCAGTAGTGCCTCCCAGGGGACTGAAGCTTTCTTT	CASSASQGTEAFF
NA	TRBV7-2	NA	TRBJ1-1	TGTGCCAGCAGCTTAGGGCGGACTGAAGCTTTCTTT	CASSLGRTEAFF
NA	TRBV18	NA	TRBJ2-5	TGTGCCAGCTCACCGACGCCTCGGGAGACCCAGTACTTC	CASSPTPRETQYF
NA	TRBV7-7	TRBD2	TRBJ2-2	TGTGCCAGCAGCCCGACTAGCGGATACACCGGGGAGCTGTTTTTT	CASSPTSGYTGELFF
many	TRBV9	TRBD2	TRBJ2-7	TGTGCCAGCAGCCCCTTAGTCGGGGGAGGGCCGGAGCAGTACTTC	CASSPLVGGGPEQYF
NA	TRBV28	NA	TRBJ1-2	TGTGCCAGCCACCGACAGATTGATGGCTACACCTTC	CASHRQIDGYTF
NA	TRBV5-1	NA	TRBJ1-4	TGCGCCAGCAGCTTTGGGCAGGGAGGGTATCTCAATGAAAAACTGTTTTTT	CASSFGQGGYLNEKLFF
many	TRBV7-9	NA	TRBJ2-7	TGTGCCAGCAGCTTAGCGTGGTCTAGCTCCCGCGAGCAGTACTTC	CASSLAWSSSREQYF
NA	TRBV30	TRBD1	TRBJ1-1	TGTGCCTGGAGTGTACCCCCAACGGACAGGCGGAGGACTGAAGCTTTCTTT	CAWSVPPTDRRRTEAFF
NA	TRBV6-6	NA	TRBJ1-2	TGTGCCAGCAAAACCACTAACTATGGCTACACCTTC	CASKTTNYGYTF
NA	TRBV10-3	NA	TRBJ2-3	TGTGCCATCAGCGACCCAACAGGGGGGGCCACAGATACGCAGTATTTT	CAISDPTGGATDTQYF
few	TRBV6-5	NA	TRBJ2-7	TGTGCCAGCAGTTTGGGAGCGCCGAGCTCCTACGAGCAGTACTTC	CASSLGAPSSYEQYF
NA	TRBV18	TRBD2	TRBJ2-3	TGTGCCAGCTCACCCACGCGGGGGGGCACAGATACGCAGTATTTT	CASSPTRGGTDTQYF
NA	TRBV18	TRBD1	TRBJ1-2	TGTGCCAGCTCACCGGCCGGGACAGTCTATGGCTACACCTTC	CASSPAGTVYGYTF
NA	TRBV5-1	NA	TRBJ2-7	TGCGCCAGCAGCTCCACATACGAGCAGTACTTC	CASSSTYEQYF
many	TRBV6-6	NA	TRBJ2-4	TGTGCCAGCAGTTACGCGACAAACCCTTACTTC	CASSYATNPYF
NA	TRBV28	NA	TRBJ2-3	TGTGCCAGCAGTTTGGCCATCAGGGACGGCGGGTGGACGGATACGCAGTATTTT	CASSLAIRDGGWTDTQYF
NA	TRBV5-5	NA	TRBJ1-3	TGTGCCAGCAGCTTCCAAAGACCGGGAAGCACCATATATTTT	CASSFQRPGSTIYF
NA	TRBV6-5	NA	TRBJ2-7	TGTGCCAGCAGTTACGGGCAGGGTCAGTACGAGCAGTACTTC	CASSYGQGQYEQYF
NA	TRBV7-9	TRBD2	TRBJ2-3	TGTGCCAGCAGCTTAGCGTGGGCTAGCGGGAGCGCAGATACGCAGTATTTT	CASSLAWASGSADTQYF
NA	TRBV5-1	NA	TRBJ2-7	TGCGCCAGCAGCCCCCGCGGGGCCCCGGAGTGGGGGTCCTACGAGCAGTACTTC	CASSPRGAPEWGSYEQYF
NA	TRBV27	NA	TRBJ1-2	TGTGCCAGCAGTTTATTCGGCACTACTCCCGGCTACACCTTC	CASSLFGTTPGYTF
NA	TRBV7-3	NA	TRBJ2-2	TGTGCCAGCAGCTTATTTGCGTTGGGGGCCGGGGAGCTGTTTTTT	CASSLFALGAGELFF